This T cell receptor beta chain is drawn from a study of blood T cell repertoires in COVID-19. Study as a whole: Whether acute or convalescent, the COVID-19 samples came from the United States, Italy and Spain.

With 5 bases clipped from V and 4 bases from J, the junction kept 6 bases outside the gene matches. The germline CDR1 and CDR2 sequences are SEHNR and FQNEAQ (reference sequence). CDR3 length: 16 residues. Study processing details: The assay estimated nucleated cells by amplifying reference gene primers. Produced via immunoSEQ multiplex PCR; TCRdb's table is partial and in-frame only. V and J calls and clone size follow that table, whereas D and trimming were derived from the DNA. Here the sample spans roughly 250,000 clones, about 82% being singletons. In terms of age and location, participants ranged from roughly 18 to 90 years and lived in 24 US areas. Categorization into cohorts depended on clinical history that participants reported.

The chain has TRBV7-9 and TRBJ1-3; the match to TRBD1 covers 12 bases. This receptor was identified in a woman aged 45 to 65 who had recovered from COVID-19. The specimen sequenced was PBMCs or T cells enriched from blood (not recorded which). This chain's CDR3 is CASSGRDRGPGNTIYF. The CDR3 DNA reads TGTGCCAGCAGCGGCCGGGACAGGGGGCCCGGAAACACCATATATTTT.